This T cell receptor beta chain was found in a study of blood T cell repertoires in COVID-19. Study-level information: Sample material is recorded as cDNA or gDNA derived from T cells, B-cell-depleted T cells, or PBMCs.

Germline V gene data show CDR1 as SEHNR and CDR2 as FQNEAQ (reference sequence). This CDR3 is 14 amino acids long. Trimming removed 6 bases at V and 7 bases at J, with 13 bases between. The study recruited people aged about 18 to 95 years across more than 20 US areas. Grouping used clinical history reported by participants in a survey and questionnaire. In the study's own analysis: Researchers report that nucleated cell counts were estimated from reference gene primer amplification. Sequencing was performed with immunoSEQ multiplex PCR; in TCRdb, only in-frame clones are kept and a portion is missing. The V and J calls and clone size are taken from that table; D and trimming were inferred from the DNA. Of 300,000 to 450,000 clones listed, 87% are singletons. This clone was observed once.

This TCR was sampled from a man in his thirties or forties who had recovered from COVID-19. Sequenced material: PBMCs or T cells enriched from blood (not recorded which). The chain combines TRBV7-9 with TRBJ1-6; tentatively, D is TRBD1 (6 bases). CDR3 nucleotide sequence: TGTGCCAGCAGGGCCCTCGGACAGAATTCACCCCTCCACTTT. This translates into CASRALGQNSPLHF. The variable domain in full, completed from reference TRBV7-9 and TRBJ1-6, reads DTGVSQNPRHKITKRGQNVTFRCDPISEHNRLYWYRQTLGQGPEFLTYFQNEAQLEKSRLLSDRFSAERPKGSFSTLEIQRTEQGDSAMYLCASRALGQNSPLHFGNGTRLTVT.